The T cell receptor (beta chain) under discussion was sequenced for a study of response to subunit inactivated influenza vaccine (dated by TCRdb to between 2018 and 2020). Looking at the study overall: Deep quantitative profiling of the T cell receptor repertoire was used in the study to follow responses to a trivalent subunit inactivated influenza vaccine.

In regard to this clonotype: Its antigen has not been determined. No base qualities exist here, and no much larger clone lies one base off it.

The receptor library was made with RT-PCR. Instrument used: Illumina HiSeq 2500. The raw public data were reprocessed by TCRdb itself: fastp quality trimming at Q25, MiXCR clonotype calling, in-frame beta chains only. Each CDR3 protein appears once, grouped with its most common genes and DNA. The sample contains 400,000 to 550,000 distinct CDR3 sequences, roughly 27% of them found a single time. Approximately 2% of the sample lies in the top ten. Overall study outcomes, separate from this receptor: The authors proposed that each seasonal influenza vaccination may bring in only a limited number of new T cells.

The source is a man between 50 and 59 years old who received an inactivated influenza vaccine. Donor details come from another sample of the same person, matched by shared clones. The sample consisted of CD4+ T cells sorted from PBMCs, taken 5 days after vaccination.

The nucleotides are TGTGCCAGCAGCGCTAAGGGGGGAGATACCCAGTACTTC. This codes for CASSAKGGDTQYF. The sequence joins TRBV7-2 to TRBJ2-5, with the D call tentatively TRBD1 or TRBD2, each fitting 6 bases. Including cysteine and phenylalanine, the CDR3 has 13 amino acids. Only the CDR3 DNA stays, 39 bases, in frame from base 1. A distance of 15 bases separates the germline ends of V and J, which lose 5 bases and 8 bases respectively. From a lookup of the germline V gene, CDR1 and CDR2 are SGHTA and FQGNSA.